The following is a TCR beta chain sequence with its context. The antigen is undetermined. This sample is drawn from a study of T-cell memory formation after mild COVID-19. Study as a whole: Largely donor-specific TCR clusters were found.

The CDR3 is 15 residues long. From germline, CDR1 is DFQATT and CDR2 SNEGSKA (reference sequence). Trimming cost V 5 bases and J 9 bases; bases outside gene matches: 15. UMIs and sample barcodes were carried by the TCR alpha and TCR beta cDNA libraries that 5'RACE produced using constant-segment primers. MiXCR was run by TCRdb on the 5' RACE reads, yielding one entry per CDR3 protein. In the table there are roughly 400,000 distinct CDR3 sequences, roughly 15% of which are singletons. Study-wide findings and caveats: Among CD4+ contracting clones, most were CM and EM, and CD8+ ones EMRA. The study found balanced CD4/CD8 in clones contracting day 15 to 85 and a CD4+ lean in later expanders.

The sequenced sample consisted of PBMCs or a T cell subset sorted from them (not recorded which). The rearrangement uses TRBV20-1 and TRBJ1-5; TRBD1 matches at 8 bases. This clonotype was obtained from a man between 18 and 35 years old who had mild COVID-19 (a few samples of this study predate the infection). Cell type and time point are not known. DNA of the CDR3: TGCAGTGCTGCCAACGCCGGGACAGGCAAATCGCCCCAGCATTTT. Protein: CSAANAGTGKSPQHF.